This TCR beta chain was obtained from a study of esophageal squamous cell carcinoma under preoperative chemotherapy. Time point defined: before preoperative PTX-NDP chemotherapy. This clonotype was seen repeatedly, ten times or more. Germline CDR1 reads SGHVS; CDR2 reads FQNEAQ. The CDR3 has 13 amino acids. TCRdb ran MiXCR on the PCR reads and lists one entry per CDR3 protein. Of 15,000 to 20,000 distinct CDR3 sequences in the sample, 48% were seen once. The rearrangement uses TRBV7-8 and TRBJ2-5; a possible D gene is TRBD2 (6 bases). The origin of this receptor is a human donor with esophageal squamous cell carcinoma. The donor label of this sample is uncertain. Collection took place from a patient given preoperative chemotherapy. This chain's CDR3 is CVGGKGYGETQYF. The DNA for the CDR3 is TGTGTTGGCGGGAAGGGATATGGAGAGACCCAGTACTTC.